A single sample is the source of the 21 T cell receptor beta chains below, sequenced in a study of graft-versus-host responses after intestinal transplantation. The method was immunoSEQ multiplex PCR; TCRdb's version includes in-frame clones alone and lacks a portion of them. This table has about 100,000 clones, less than 90% appearing once. These receptors have no known antigen. The source material was unstimulated CD4+ T cells sorted from spleen or lymph node cells, sampled before transplant. The receptor source for this set is a human donor who was the organ donor for an intestinal transplant.

The rearrangement links TRBV6-6 to TRBJ2-4; the D gene is possibly TRBD1 (6 bases). The CDR3 contains 16 residues. Trimming shortened V by 6 bases and J by 0 bases, and 15 bases separated the two germline ends. The V gene's germline CDR1 is MNHNY and CDR2 SVGAGI (reference sequence). The DNA of the CDR3 is TGTGCCAGCAGGCTAGGACAGTTACTAGCCAAAAACATTCAGTACTTC. Amino acids: CASRLGQLLAKNIQYF.

The chain combines TRBV6-5 with TRBJ1-2; D not resolved. The CDR3 has 13 amino acids. V lost 1 base and J 5 bases, leaving 8 bases between the germline ends. Germline V lookup: CDR1 MNHEY, CDR2 SVGAGI. This chain's CDR3 is CASSYWAAYGYTF. The DNA for the CDR3 is TGTGCCAGCAGTTACTGGGCCGCGTATGGCTACACCTTC.

This clone was detected only once. The J gene is TRBJ2-5, the V gene TRBV6-1; D not resolved. The CDR3 is 14 amino acids. The germline CDR1 and CDR2 sequences are MNHNS and SASEGT. V shed 2 bases and J shed 0 bases, with 7 bases lying between them. In nucleotides, the CDR3 is TGTGCCAGCAGTGAATTGAGGTACCAAGAGACCCAGTACTTC. This encodes CASSELRYQETQYF.

The chain links TRBV9 to TRBJ1-2, with D perhaps matching TRBD1 (6 bases). Trimming took off 0 bases at V and 5 bases at J, with 11 bases between the two ends. The germline gives CDR1 SGDLS, CDR2 YYNGEE. This CDR3 comprises 14 residues. CDR3 bases: TGTGCCAGCAGCGTAGGATCAGGGGTATATGGCTACACCTTC. This sequence encodes CASSVGSGVYGYTF. Filled out from reference TRBV9 and TRBJ1-2, the complete variable domain reads DSGVTQTPKHLITATGQRVTLRCSPRSGDLSVYWYQQSLDQGLQFLIQYYNGEERAKGNILERFSAQQFPDLHSELNLSSLELGDSALYFCASSVGSGVYGYTFGSGTRLTVV.

The chain joins TRBV9 to TRBJ2-1; 9 bases map to TRBD1. This CDR3 is built from 15 residues. CDR1 is SGDLS and CDR2 is YYNGEE in the germline V gene. V was clipped by 3 bases and J by 3 bases; unmatched bases: 4. DNA of the CDR3: TGTGCCAGCAGCGCCGGGACAGGGCACTACAATGAGCAGTTCTTC. This gives the protein CASSAGTGHYNEQFF.

The chain combines TRBV29-1 with TRBJ2-5, with D maybe TRBD2 (6 bases). From germline, CDR1 is SQVTM and CDR2 ANQGSEA. CDR3 length: 14 residues. Trimming left V 5 bases short and J 1 base short, with 14 bases between. The CDR3 sequence: CSVPLRGSQETQYF. CDR3 DNA sequence: TGCAGCGTTCCCTTACGGGGGTCCCAAGAGACCCAGTACTTC.

The rearrangement links TRBV18 to TRBJ1-5; D not resolved. V lost 4 bases and J 5 bases, leaving 9 bases between the germline ends. CDR3 length: 13 residues. Germline loops: CDR1 KGHSH, CDR2 LQKENI. The CDR3 DNA follows: TGTGCCAGCTCACAATCCTGGGATCAGCCCCAGCATTTT. It is translated as CASSQSWDQPQHF.

The rearrangement uses TRBV7-8 and TRBJ1-5; no definite D call. V gave up 4 bases and J gave up 7 bases, with 26 bases separating them. This CDR3 is built from 18 residues. Germline loops: CDR1 SGHVS, CDR2 FQNEAQ. This CDR3 reads CASSSRKSVPGPRQPQHF. CDR3 nucleotides: TGTGCCAGCAGCTCACGCAAGTCAGTCCCGGGTCCCCGGCAGCCCCAGCATTTT.

This clone has just one count. V usage is TRBV28 and J usage is TRBJ1-2; D is ambiguous. Trimming stripped 1 base from V and 4 bases from J, with 16 bases between. Germline V CDR1 and CDR2: MDHEN, SYDVKM. The CDR3 contains 16 residues. CDR3 sequence reads: CASSLSMGSHFYGYTF. CDR3 DNA: TGTGCCAGCAGTTTATCGATGGGCAGCCACTTCTATGGCTACACCTTC.

The J gene is TRBJ1-1, the V gene TRBV23-1; no reliable D call. TRBV23-1 is given ORF status, its function remaining uncertain. This CDR3 region has 8 residues. DNA of the CDR3: TGCCCCTTTCCAGAAGCTTTCTTT. Protein: CPFPEAFF.

The chain carries TRBV11-2 and TRBJ1-3; no firm D call. With 1 base removed from V and 0 bases from J, the gap between germline ends came to 10 bases. The CDR3 is made up of 16 amino acids. Germline assignment: CDR1 SGHAT and CDR2 FQNNGV. CDR3 residues: CASSLVGRGSGNTIYF. The CDR3 DNA follows: TGTGCCAGCAGCTTAGTAGGACGAGGCTCTGGAAACACCATATATTTT.

This chain uses TRBV5-1 with TRBJ1-6; a possible D gene is TRBD1 (5 bases). V was pared by 3 bases and J by 4 bases, with 11 bases between. This CDR3 is built from 15 residues. Germline lookup yields CDR1 SGHRS and CDR2 YFSETQ. The CDR3 nucleotides read TGCGCCAGCAGCTGGGACGATTCTTATAATTCACCCCTCCACTTT. As protein: CASSWDDSYNSPLHF.

In nucleotides, the CDR3 is TGTGCCAGCTCACCGTCAGCGGGGGGCACGGATAAGTACTTC. Amino acids: CASSPSAGGTDKYF. The chain combines TRBV18 with TRBJ2-7, with 9 nucleotides matching TRBD2. The CDR3 is 14 amino acids. In germline, CDR1 is KGHSH, CDR2 LQKENI. J gave up 11 bases and V 3 bases, and 11 bases lay outside the gene matches. Looking up the rest from reference TRBV18 and TRBJ2-7 gives the full variable domain: NAGVMQNPRHLVRRRGQEARLRCSPMKGHSHVYWYRQLPEEGLKFMVYLQKENIIDESGMPKERFSAEFPKEGPSILRIQQVVRGDSAAYFCASSPSAGGTDKYFGPGTRLTVT.

The chain is built from TRBV28 and TRBJ1-2, with 11 positions matching TRBD1. This CDR3 has 16 amino acids. V lost 7 bases and J lost 5; bases outside the gene matches: 12. Germline values: CDR1 MDHEN, CDR2 SYDVKM. Here the CDR3 reads CASTPSPGQGVYGYTF. CDR3 in DNA: TGTGCCAGCACCCCTTCGCCGGGACAGGGGGTTTATGGCTACACCTTC.

The V call is TRBV7-2, the J call TRBJ2-3; no clear D. V shed 7 bases and J shed 10 bases, with 15 bases lying between them. Germline assignment: CDR1 SGHTA and CDR2 FQGNSA. This CDR3 has 12 amino acids. CDR3 amino acids: CASTLAQQAQYF. The CDR3 region has the DNA TGTGCCAGCACGCTGGCCCAGCAGGCGCAGTATTTT.

This sequence joins TRBV19 and TRBJ1-6; D ambiguous. Between the trimmed V and J ends, which lost 1 base and 0 bases, there was a span of 13 bases. Germline V gene data show CDR1 as LNHDA and CDR2 as SQIVND (reference sequence). The CDR3 covers 18 residues. The CDR3 region has the DNA TGTGCCAGTAGTATAGTCCCGGGCAGCAGCTCCTATAATTCACCCCTCCACTTT. Protein product: CASSIVPGSSSYNSPLHF. The whole variable domain, filled in from reference TRBV19 and TRBJ1-6, reads DGGITQSPKYLFRKEGQNVTLSCEQNLNHDAMYWYRQDPGQGLRLIYYSQIVNDFQKGDIAEGYSVSREKKESFPLTVTSAQKNPTAFYLCASSIVPGSSSYNSPLHFGNGTRLTVT.

The chain couples TRBV19 to TRBJ1-3; no definite D call. V shed 6 bases and J shed 0 bases, with 12 bases lying between them. In germline, CDR1 is LNHDA, CDR2 SQIVND (reference sequence). The CDR3 is 15 residues long. The CDR3 region is CASSRDLSSGNTIYF. The CDR3 DNA is TGTGCCAGTAGCAGAGATCTAAGCTCTGGAAACACCATATATTTT.

V and J are TRBV25-1 and TRBJ1-4; 9 nucleotides match TRBD1. After removal of 1 base from V and 8 bases from J, the junction contained 8 bases not matched to a gene. The CDR3 covers 16 residues. The V gene's germline CDR1 is MGHDK and CDR2 SYGVNS. The CDR3 spells CASSESGQGRREKLFF. CDR3 nucleotides: TGTGCCAGCAGTGAATCGGGACAGGGAAGAAGGGAAAAACTGTTTTTT. Drawing the rest from reference TRBV25-1 and TRBJ1-4, the complete variable domain is EADIYQTPRYLVIGTGKKITLECSQTMGHDKMYWYQQDPGMELHLIHYSYGVNSTEKGDLSSESTVSRIRTEHFPLTLESARPSHTSQYLCASSESGQGRREKLFFGSGTQLSVL.

The chain couples TRBV6-1 to TRBJ1-6; possible D gene TRBD1, 5 bases. CDR1 is MNHNS and CDR2 is SASEGT in the germline V gene. The CDR3 spans 14 residues. Trimming stripped 2 bases from V and 7 bases from J, with 9 bases between. The CDR3 DNA sequence: TGTGCCAGCAGTGAACAGGAGGGGAATTCACCCCTCCACTTT. It specifies CASSEQEGNSPLHF.

This clone was recorded a few times. The chain carries TRBV30 and TRBJ1-1; D gene unclear. This CDR3 has 13 residues. V was trimmed by 1 base and J by 2 bases, leaving 8 bases between them. In germline, CDR1 is GTSNPN, CDR2 SVGIG (reference sequence). DNA for the CDR3: TGTGCCTGGAGTGGCGACCTAAACACTGAAGCTTTCTTT. Residues: CAWSGDLNTEAFF.

This clone was seen just once. The chain recombines TRBV7-9 with TRBJ2-2, with TRBD1 matching over 8 bases. Losses at the gene ends were 7 bases for V and 2 bases for J; bases not matched to a gene: 15. This CDR3 has 18 amino acids. Germline CDR1 reads SEHNR; CDR2 reads FQNEAQ (reference sequence). CDR3 sequence: CASIKWLRQGINTGELFF. The DNA for the CDR3 is TGTGCCAGCATCAAATGGCTCCGACAGGGGATTAACACCGGGGAGCTGTTTTTT.